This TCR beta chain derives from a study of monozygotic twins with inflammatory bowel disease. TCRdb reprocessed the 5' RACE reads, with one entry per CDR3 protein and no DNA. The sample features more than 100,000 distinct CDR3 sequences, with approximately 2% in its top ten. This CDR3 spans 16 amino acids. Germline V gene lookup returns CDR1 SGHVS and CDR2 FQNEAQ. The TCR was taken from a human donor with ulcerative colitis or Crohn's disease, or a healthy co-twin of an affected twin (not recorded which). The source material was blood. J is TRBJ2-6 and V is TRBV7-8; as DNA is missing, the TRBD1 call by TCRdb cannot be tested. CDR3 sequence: CASSPGLFSGANVLTF.